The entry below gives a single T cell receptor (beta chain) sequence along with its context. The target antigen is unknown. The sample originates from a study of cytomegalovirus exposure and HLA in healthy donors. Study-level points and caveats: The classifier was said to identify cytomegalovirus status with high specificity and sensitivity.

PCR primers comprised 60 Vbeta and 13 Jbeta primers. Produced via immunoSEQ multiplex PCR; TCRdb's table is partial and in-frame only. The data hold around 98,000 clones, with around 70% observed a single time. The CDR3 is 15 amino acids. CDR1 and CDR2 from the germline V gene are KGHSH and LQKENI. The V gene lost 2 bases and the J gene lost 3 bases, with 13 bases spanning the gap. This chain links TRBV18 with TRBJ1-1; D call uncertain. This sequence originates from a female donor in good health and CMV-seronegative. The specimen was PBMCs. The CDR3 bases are TGTGCCAGCTCACCATTGGTAATTCAGGACACTGAAGCTTTCTTT. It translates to CASSPLVIQDTEAFF. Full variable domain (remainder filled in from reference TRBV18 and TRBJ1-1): NAGVMQNPRHLVRRRGQEARLRCSPMKGHSHVYWYRQLPEEGLKFMVYLQKENIIDESGMPKERFSAEFPKEGPSILRIQQVVRGDSAAYFCASSPLVIQDTEAFFGQGTRLTVV.